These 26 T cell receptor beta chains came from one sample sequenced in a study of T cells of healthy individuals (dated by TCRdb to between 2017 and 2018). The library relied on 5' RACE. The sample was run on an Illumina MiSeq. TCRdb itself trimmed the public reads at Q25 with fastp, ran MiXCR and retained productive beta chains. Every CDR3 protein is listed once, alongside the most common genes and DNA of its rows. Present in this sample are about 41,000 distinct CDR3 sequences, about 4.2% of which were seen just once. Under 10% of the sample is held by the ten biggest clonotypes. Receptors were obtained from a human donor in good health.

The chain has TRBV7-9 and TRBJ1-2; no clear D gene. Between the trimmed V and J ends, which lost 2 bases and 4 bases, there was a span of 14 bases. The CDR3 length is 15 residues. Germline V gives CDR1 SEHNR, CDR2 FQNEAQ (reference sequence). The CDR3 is CASSLSVAEGYGYTF. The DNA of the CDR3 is TGTGCCAGCAGCTTATCAGTGGCGGAGGGCTATGGCTACACCTTC.

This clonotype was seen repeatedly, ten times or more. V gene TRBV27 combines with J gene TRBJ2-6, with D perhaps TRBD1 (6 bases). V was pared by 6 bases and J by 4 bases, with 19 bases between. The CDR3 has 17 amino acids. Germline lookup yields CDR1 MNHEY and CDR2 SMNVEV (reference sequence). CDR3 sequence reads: CASSATETGFGANVLTF. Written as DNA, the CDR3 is TGTGCCAGCAGCGCAACCGAAACAGGGTTCGGGGCCAACGTCCTGACTTTC.

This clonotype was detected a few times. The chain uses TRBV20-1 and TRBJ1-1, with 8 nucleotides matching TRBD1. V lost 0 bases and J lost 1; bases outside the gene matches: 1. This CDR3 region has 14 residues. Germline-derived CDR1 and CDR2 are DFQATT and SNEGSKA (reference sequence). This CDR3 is CSARDTGGNTEAFF. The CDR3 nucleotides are TGCAGTGCTAGAGATACAGGGGGGAACACTGAAGCTTTCTTT.

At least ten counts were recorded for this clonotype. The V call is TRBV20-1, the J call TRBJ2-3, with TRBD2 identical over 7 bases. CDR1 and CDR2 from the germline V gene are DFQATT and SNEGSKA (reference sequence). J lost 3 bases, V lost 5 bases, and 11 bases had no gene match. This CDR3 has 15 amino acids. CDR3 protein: CSASGRGIGTDTQYF. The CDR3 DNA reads TGCAGTGCTTCAGGGAGGGGAATCGGAACAGATACGCAGTATTTT.

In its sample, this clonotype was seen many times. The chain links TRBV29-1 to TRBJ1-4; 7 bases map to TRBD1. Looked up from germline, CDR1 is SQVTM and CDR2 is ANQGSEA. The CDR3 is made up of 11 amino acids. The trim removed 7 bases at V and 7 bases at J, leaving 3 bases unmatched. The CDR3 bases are TGCAGCGGTCGGGACAGTGAAAAACTGTTTTTT. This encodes CSGRDSEKLFF.

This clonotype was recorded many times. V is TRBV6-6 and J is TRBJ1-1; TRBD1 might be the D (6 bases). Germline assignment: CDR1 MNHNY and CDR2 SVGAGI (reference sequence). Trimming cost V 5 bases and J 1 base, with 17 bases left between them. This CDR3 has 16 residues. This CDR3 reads CASSGFGGFSNTEAFF. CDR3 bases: TGTGCCAGCAGTGGATTTGGGGGCTTCTCGAACACTGAAGCTTTCTTT.

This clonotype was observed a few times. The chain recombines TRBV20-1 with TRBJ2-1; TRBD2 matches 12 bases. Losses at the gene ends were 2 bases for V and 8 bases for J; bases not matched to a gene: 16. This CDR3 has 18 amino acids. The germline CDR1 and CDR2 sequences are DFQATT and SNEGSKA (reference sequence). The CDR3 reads CSARSSGLAGGPDYEQFF. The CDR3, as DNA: TGCAGTGCTAGATCCTCGGGGCTAGCGGGAGGGCCAGACTATGAGCAGTTCTTC.

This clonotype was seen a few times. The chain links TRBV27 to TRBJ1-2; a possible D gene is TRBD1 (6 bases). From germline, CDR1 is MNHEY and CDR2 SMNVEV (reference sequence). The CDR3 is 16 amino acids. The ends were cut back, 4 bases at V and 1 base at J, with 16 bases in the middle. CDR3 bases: TGTGCCAGCAGTTCCACCCGACAGGACGGTAACTATGGCTACACCTTC. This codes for CASSSTRQDGNYGYTF.

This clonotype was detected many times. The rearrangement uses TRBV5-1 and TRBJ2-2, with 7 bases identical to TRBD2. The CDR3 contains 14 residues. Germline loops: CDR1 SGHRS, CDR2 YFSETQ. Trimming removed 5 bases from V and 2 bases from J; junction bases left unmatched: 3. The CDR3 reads CASSGTINTGELFF. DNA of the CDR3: TGCGCCAGCAGTGGGACTATTAACACCGGGGAGCTGTTTTTT.

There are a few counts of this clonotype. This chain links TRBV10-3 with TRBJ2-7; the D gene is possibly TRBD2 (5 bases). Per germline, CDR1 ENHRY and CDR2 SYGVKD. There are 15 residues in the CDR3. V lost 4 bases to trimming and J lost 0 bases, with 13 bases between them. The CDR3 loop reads CAISVEDSSSYEQYF. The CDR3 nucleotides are TGTGCCATCAGTGTAGAGGACTCCAGCTCCTACGAGCAGTACTTC.

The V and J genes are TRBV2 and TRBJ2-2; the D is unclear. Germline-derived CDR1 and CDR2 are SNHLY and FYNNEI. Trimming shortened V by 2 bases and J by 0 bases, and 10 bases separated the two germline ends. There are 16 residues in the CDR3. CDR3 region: CASSEFPPSNTGELFF. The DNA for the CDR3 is TGTGCCAGCAGTGAATTCCCCCCTTCGAACACCGGGGAGCTGTTTTTT. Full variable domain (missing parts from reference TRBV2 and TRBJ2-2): EPEVTQTPSHQVTQMGQEVILRCVPISNHLYFYWYRQILGQKVEFLVSFYNNEISEKSEIFDDQFSVERPDGSNFTLKIRSTKLEDSAMYFCASSEFPPSNTGELFFGEGSRLTVL.

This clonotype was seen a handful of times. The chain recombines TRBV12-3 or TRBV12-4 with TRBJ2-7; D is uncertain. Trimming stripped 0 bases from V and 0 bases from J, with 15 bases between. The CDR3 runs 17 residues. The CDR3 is CASSLAQVAISSYEQYF. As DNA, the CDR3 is TGTGCCAGCAGTTTAGCGCAGGTGGCGATAAGCTCCTACGAGCAGTACTTC.

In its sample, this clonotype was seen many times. DNA for the CDR3: TGTGCCAGCAGCTTAGTATTTGAGCAGTTCTTC. Its translation is CASSLVFEQFF. The rearrangement uses TRBV11-2 and TRBJ2-1; unclear D gene. Germline V lookup: CDR1 SGHAT, CDR2 FQNNGV. Trimming pared 1 base from V and 9 bases from J, leaving 4 bases between. CDR3 length equals 11 residues.

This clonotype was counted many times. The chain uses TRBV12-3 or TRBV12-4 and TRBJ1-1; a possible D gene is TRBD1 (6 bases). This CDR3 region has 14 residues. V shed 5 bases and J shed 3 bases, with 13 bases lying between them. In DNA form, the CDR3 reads TGTGCCAGCAGTGTCCGGGACACCGACACTGAAGCTTTCTTT. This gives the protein CASSVRDTDTEAFF.

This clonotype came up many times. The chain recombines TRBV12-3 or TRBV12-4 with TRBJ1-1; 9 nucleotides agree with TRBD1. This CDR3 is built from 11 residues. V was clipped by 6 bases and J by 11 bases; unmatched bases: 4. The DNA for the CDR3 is TGTGCCAGCAGACAGGGGGCGGGGGCTTTCTTT. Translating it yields CASRQGAGAFF.

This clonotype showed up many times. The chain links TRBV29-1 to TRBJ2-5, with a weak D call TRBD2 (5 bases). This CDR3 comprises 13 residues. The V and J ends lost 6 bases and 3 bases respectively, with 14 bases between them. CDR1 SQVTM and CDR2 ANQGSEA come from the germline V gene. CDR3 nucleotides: TGCAGCGTGGGGTTGAGGGCTAAAGAGACCCAGTACTTC. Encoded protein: CSVGLRAKETQYF.

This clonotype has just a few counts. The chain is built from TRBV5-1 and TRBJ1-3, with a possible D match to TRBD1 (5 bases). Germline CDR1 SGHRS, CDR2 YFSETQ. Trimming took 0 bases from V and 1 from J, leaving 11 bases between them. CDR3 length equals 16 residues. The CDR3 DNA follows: TGCGCCAGCAGCTTGGGACCCCAGGGTTCTGGAAACACCATATATTTT. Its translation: CASSLGPQGSGNTIYF.

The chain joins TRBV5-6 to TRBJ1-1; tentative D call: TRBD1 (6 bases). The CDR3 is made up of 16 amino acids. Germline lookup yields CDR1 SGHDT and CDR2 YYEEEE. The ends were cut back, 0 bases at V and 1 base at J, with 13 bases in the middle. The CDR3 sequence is CASSLGGGKWNTEAFF. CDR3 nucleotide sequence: TGTGCCAGCAGCTTGGGAGGGGGTAAGTGGAACACTGAAGCTTTCTTT.

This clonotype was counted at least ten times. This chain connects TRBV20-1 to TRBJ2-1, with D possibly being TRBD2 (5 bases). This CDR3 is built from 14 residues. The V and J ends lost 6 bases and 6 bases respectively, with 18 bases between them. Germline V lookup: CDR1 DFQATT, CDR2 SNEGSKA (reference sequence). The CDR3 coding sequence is TGCAGTGCCCAACTAGAGGGTCCCTTCAATGAGCAGTTCTTC. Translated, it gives CSAQLEGPFNEQFF.

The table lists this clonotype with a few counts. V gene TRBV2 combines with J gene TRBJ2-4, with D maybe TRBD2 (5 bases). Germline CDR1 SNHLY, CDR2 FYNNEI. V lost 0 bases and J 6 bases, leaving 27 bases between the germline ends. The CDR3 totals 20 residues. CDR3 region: CASSEADGMQQFPFLNIQYF. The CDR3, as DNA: TGTGCCAGCAGTGAAGCCGACGGGATGCAACAGTTTCCGTTCTTAAACATTCAGTACTTC. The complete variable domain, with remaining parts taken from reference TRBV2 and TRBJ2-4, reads EPEVTQTPSHQVTQMGQEVILRCVPISNHLYFYWYRQILGQKVEFLVSFYNNEISEKSEIFDDQFSVERPDGSNFTLKIRSTKLEDSAMYFCASSEADGMQQFPFLNIQYFGAGTRLSVL.

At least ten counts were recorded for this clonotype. The CDR3 nucleotides are TGCGCCAGCAGTGAGGTGGGGGACACTGAAGCTTTCTTT. It encodes CASSEVGDTEAFF. V is TRBV10-2 and J is TRBJ1-1; tentatively, D is TRBD1 (5 bases). Trimming shortened V by 2 bases and J by 3 bases, and 7 bases separated the two germline ends. CDR3 size: 13 residues. In germline, CDR1 is WSHSY, CDR2 SAAADI.

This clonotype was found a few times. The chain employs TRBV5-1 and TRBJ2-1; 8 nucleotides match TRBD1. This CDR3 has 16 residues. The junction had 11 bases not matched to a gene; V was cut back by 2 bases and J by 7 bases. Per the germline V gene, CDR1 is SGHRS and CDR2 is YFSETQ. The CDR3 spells CASSFQAGGLWNEQFF. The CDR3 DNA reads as TGCGCCAGCAGCTTCCAGGCAGGGGGCTTATGGAATGAGCAGTTCTTC. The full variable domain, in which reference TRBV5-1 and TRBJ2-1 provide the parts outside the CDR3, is KAGVTQTPRYLIKTRGQQVTLSCSPISGHRSVSWYQQTPGQGLQFLFEYFSETQRNKGNFPGRFSGRQFSNSRSEMNVSTLELGDSALYLCASSFQAGGLWNEQFFGPGTRLTVL.

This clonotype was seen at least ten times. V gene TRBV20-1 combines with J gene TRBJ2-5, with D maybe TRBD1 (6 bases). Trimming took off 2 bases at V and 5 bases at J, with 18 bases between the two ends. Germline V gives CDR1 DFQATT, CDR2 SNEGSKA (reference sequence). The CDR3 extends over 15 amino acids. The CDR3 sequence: CSARPSTGIGETQYF. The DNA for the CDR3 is TGCAGTGCTAGACCCAGTACAGGGATTGGCGAGACCCAGTACTTC.

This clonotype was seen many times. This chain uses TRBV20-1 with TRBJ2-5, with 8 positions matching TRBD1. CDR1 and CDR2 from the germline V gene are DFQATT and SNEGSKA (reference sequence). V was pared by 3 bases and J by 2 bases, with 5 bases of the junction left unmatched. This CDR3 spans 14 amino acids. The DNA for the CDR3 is TGCAGTGCTAGGGCGGGACAGGAGCAAGAGACCCAGTACTTC. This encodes CSARAGQEQETQYF.

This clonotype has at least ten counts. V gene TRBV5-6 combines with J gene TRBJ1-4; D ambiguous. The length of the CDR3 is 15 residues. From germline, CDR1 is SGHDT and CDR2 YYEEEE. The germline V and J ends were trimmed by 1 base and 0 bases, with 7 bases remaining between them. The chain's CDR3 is CASSLNSPTNEKLFF. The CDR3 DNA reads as TGTGCCAGCAGCTTGAACTCCCCAACTAATGAAAAACTGTTTTTT.

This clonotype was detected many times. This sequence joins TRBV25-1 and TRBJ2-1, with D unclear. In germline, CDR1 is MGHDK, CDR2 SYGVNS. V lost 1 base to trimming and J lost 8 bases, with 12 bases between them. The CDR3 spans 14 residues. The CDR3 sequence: CASSEFSSMDEQFF. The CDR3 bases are TGTGCCAGCAGTGAATTCAGTAGTATGGATGAGCAGTTCTTC.